This T cell receptor beta chain stems from a study of Graves' ophthalmopathy and Graves' hyperthyroidism. Using RNA transcripts, the TCR beta CDR3 regions were amplified. RT-PCR in the first round used HTBI primers; a second-round multiplex PCR followed. TCRdb re-derived calls from the multiplex PCR reads in MiXCR, one entry per CDR3 protein. The sample includes about 660,000 distinct CDR3 sequences, just over 40% of them seen just once. Germline V lookup: CDR1 DFQATT, CDR2 SNEGSKA (reference sequence). V was cut by 6 bases and J by 13 bases, with 15 bases left in between. The CDR3 is made up of 10 amino acids.

The rearrangement joins TRBV20-1 to TRBJ1-2; maybe TRBD1 (5 bases). The receptor was derived from an adult man with Graves' ophthalmopathy. Sequencing used peripheral blood. CDR3 sequence (DNA): TGCAGTGCGCAGCTAGCGGGGCGCACCTTC. Its translation: CSAQLAGRTF.